Listed below are T cell receptor beta chains from one sample, sequenced in a study of T cells after yellow fever vaccination. TCRdb ran MiXCR on the 5' RACE reads and lists one entry per CDR3 protein. The profile covers hundreds of thousands of distinct CDR3 sequences, with roughly a fifth appearing a single time and approximately 14% taken by the ten largest. The source was PBMCs, collected 15 days after the yellow fever booster vaccination. Source of these receptors: a young man who received the YFV17D yellow fever vaccine. CDR3s include the opening cysteine and the closing phenylalanine or tryptophan. A D gene is named only where the DNA matches it firmly. A clone size is listed for some rows: how often the clone was seen (once, few, many), or a class if it is expanded.

cdr3_nt cdr3_aa cdr3_length v_call d_call clone_size j_call
TGCGCCAGCAGCCTCGACAGGGTCCCCGGGGAGCTGTTTTTT CASSLDRVPGELFF 14 TRBV5-1 TRBD1 - TRBJ2-2
TGTGCCAGCACCAGGGGGACTCCGGGACAGGGAAATGAGCAGTACTTC CASTRGTPGQGNEQYF 16 TRBV6-5 TRBD1 many TRBJ2-7
TGTGCCATCAGTGAACCGGGCTTCCAAGAGACCCAGTACTTC CAISEPGFQETQYF 14 TRBV10-3 - few TRBJ2-5
TGTGCCAGCAGTTTGTTAGACGGCACAGATACGCAGTATTTT CASSLLDGTDTQYF 14 TRBV28 - few TRBJ2-3
TGCGCCAGCAGTGTCTCGACCTTAAGGGAGACCCAGTACTTC CASSVSTLRETQYF 14 TRBV10-1 - once TRBJ2-5
TGTGCCAGTAGTATCGAGGGGGCGAACACCGGGGAGCTGTTTTTT CASSIEGANTGELFF 15 TRBV19 - - TRBJ2-2
TGTGCCACCAGCAGAGGGTCTAGCGGGAGTCCAGATACGCAGTATTTT CATSRGSSGSPDTQYF 16 TRBV15 TRBD2 few TRBJ2-3
TGTGCCAGCAGCTTCCGGGTCCTCCCCGGGGAGCTGTTTTTT CASSFRVLPGELFF 14 TRBV7-9 - - TRBJ2-2
TGTGCCAGCAGCATGGACACGAACGTCTATGGCTACACCTTC CASSMDTNVYGYTF 14 TRBV5-6 - - TRBJ1-2
TGTGCCAGCAGTTCTAGCGGGAGGGCCAAGAATGAGCAGTTCTTC CASSSSGRAKNEQFF 15 TRBV7-2 TRBD2 - TRBJ2-1